This T cell receptor beta chain was identified in a study of monozygotic twins with inflammatory bowel disease (dated by TCRdb to the late 2010s). For context, the study as a whole: The full study comprised 28 monozygotic twin pairs: nine German pairs (four IBD-concordant, five IBD-discordant) and 19 IBD-discordant Danish pairs. Within discordant pairs, disease-associated traits were sought mainly by comparing IBD patients with their genetically identical healthy co-twins. Each individual had, on average, about 151 000 unique TCRalpha sequences and 181 000 unique TCRbeta sequences available for analysis.

CDR1 and CDR2 are read off the germline V gene as SGHRS and YFSETQ. The CDR3 covers 14 residues, taking in both the cysteine and the phenylalanine. No DNA sequence was recorded. The library came from 5' RACE. The input for every TCR library was around 4,000 ng of total RNA. For each sample, cDNA synthesis with SMARTScribe reverse transcriptase was split into eight separate reactions. During cDNA synthesis, unique molecular identifiers containing a 6-nucleotide sample barcode were introduced by template switching. Two nested PCRs of about 16 and 10 cycles amplified the TCRalpha and TCRbeta cDNA, and bead purification followed each PCR. Before amplification, the cDNA was both treated with uracil DNA-glycosylase and purified with the QIAquick PCR purification kit. The second PCR added Illumina TruSeq-compatible adapters along with sample-specific barcodes. Library quality and concentration were assessed using TapeStation and Qubit, and 4.5 to 6.5 ng of each library was pooled. The pooled libraries were sequenced with 2 x 100 bp reads and custom sequencing primers on an Illumina HiSeq2500 single-index Rapid Run. On the study's bioinformatics: MiGEC version 1.2.6 was used for UMI-based consensus assembly, which corrected PCR and sequencing errors. MiXCR version 2.1.1 was used to carry out V(D)J alignment, clonotype assembly and CDR3 extraction. To normalise gene usage, clonotype sharing and MAIT/NKT TCR abundance, the analysis used the top 1000, 10 000 and 20 000 clonotypes per sample. Diversity was computed as the inverse Simpson index with the vegan R package after downsampling to 27 000 UMIs. Paired Mann-Whitney U tests were applied to discordant twin pairs, and Benjamini-Hochberg correction was used for multiple testing. After reprocessing by TCRdb, each CDR3 protein sequence is one entry, and no DNA is given. Here the V and J calls rest on TCRdb's processing, not on the authors' analysis. The sample's table covers 350,000 to 400,000 distinct CDR3 sequences. About 2.5% of the sample is taken by the ten largest.

The study at large found these results: Fewer clonotypes were shared with other individuals by IBD patients than by healthy twins, most markedly in patients showing signs of disease activity. Because patients were on differing immunosuppressive treatments, the repertoires may have picked up extra background noise and inter-individual variability. No single strong signal or clonotype linked to IBD turned up in the results, so the idea that one exists was not supported. Measured by the inverse Simpson index, TCRbeta repertoire diversity was lower in IBD patients than in their healthy co-twins. Distinction between different T cell subtypes could not be achieved in the analysis. Repertoire similarity did not differ between concordant and discordant twins, possibly due to limited statistical power.

A remark on this clonotype: What this receptor recognizes is not known.

From each donor, an approximately 2.4 ml peripheral blood sample was collected into PAXgene tubes and kept at -80 degrees C. Without any T cell sorting, total RNA was extracted from whole blood using the PAXgene blood miRNA kit on an automated QIAcube. Deep TCRalpha and TCRbeta repertoire profiling with unique molecular barcoding was performed on peripheral blood of monozygotic twin pairs concordant or discordant for inflammatory bowel disease. Smoking habits were recorded for all twin pairs, with individuals classified as current, former or never smokers. This chain is built from TRBV5-1 and TRBJ2-2. Sample: blood. This sequence originates from a human donor with ulcerative colitis or Crohn's disease, or a healthy co-twin of an affected twin (not recorded which). The CDR3 is CASSFVANTGELFF.